This T cell receptor beta chain was recovered during a study of cytomegalovirus exposure and HLA in healthy donors. The overall study: An early data release held about 85 million unique TCRs from HLA-typed donors. Study results and limitations: HLA alleles were associated with around 17,000 TCR beta sequences in a later analysis at 0.05 false discovery rate.

PCR employed 60 Vbeta and 13 Jbeta primers. Authors' processing steps: In a later analysis, some 11 million of 65 million to 90 million unique beta chains occurred in at least two donors. The assay was immunoSEQ multiplex PCR, and TCRdb's table has in-frame clones only and misses some. V and J calls and clone size are copied from that table; D and trimming were computed from the DNA. The table has about 130,000 clones, just under 85% seen once. Details on this clone: Its antigen is not identified.

Germline lookup yields CDR1 LNHNV and CDR2 YYDKDF (reference sequence). The V end lost 6 bases, the J end lost 1 base, and 12 bases lay between the germline ends. The CDR3 sequence is 14 residues long. The chain joins TRBV15 to TRBJ1-2; D is undetermined. This sequence originates from a boy aged 2 to 10 in good health and CMV-seronegative. Sequencing input: PBMCs. As DNA, the CDR3 is TGTGCCACCAGTTATGAGCACCGTAACTATGGCTACACCTTC. This gives the protein CATSYEHRNYGYTF.